This T cell receptor beta chain was sequenced for a study of blood T cell repertoires in COVID-19. On the study more broadly: From T cells, B-cell-depleted T cells, or PBMCs came the material, which was cDNA or gDNA.

Sequenced by immunoSEQ multiplex PCR; TCRdb stores in-frame clones only, minus some. The sample carries approximately 160,000 clones, roughly 90% recorded once. The CDR3 is 16 amino acids. The J segment lost 0 bases and the V segment lost 0 bases, leaving 2 bases of the junction unmatched. Looked up from germline, CDR1 is MRHNA and CDR2 is SNTAGT. This receptor was identified in an older woman with acute or convalescent COVID-19. The sequenced sample consisted of peripheral blood. The chain carries TRBV6-4 and TRBJ2-3, with TRBD2 identical over 8 bases. The CDR3 DNA follows: TGTGCCAGCAGTGACTCTAGCGGGGCTAGCACAGATACGCAGTATTTT. Translated, it gives CASSDSSGASTDTQYF.